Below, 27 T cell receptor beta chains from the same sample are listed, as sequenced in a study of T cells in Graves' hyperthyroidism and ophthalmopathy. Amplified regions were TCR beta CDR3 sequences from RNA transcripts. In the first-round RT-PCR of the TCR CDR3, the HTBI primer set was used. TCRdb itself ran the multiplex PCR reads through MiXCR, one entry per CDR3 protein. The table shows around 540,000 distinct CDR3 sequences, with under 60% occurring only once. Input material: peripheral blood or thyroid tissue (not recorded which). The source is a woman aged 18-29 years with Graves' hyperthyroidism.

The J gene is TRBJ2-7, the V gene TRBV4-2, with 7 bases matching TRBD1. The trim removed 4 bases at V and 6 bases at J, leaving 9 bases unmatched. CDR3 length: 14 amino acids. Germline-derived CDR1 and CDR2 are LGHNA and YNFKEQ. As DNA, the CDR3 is TGTGCCAGCAGCCCGGGACAGATGATGGCCGAGCAGTACTTC. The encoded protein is CASSPGQMMAEQYF.

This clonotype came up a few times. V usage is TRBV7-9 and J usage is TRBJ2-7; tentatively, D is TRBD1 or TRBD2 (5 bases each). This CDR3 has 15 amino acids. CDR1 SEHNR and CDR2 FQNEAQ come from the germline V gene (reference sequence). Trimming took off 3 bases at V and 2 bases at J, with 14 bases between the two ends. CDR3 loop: CASSFPFEGPYEQYF. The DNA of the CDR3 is TGTGCCAGCAGCTTCCCTTTTGAGGGGCCCTACGAGCAGTACTTC. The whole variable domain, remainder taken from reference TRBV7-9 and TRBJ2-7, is DTGVSQNPRHKITKRGQNVTFRCDPISEHNRLYWYRQTLGQGPEFLTYFQNEAQLEKSRLLSDRFSAERPKGSFSTLEIQRTEQGDSAMYLCASSFPFEGPYEQYFGPGTRLTVT.

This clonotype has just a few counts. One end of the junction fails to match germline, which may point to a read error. Here the CDR3 DNA reads TGTGCCAGCAGTCCTTACGATAGCGGGAGGGGCTACGAGCAGTACTTC. It codes for CASSPYDSGRGYEQYF. V and J are TRBV10-3 and TRBJ2-7, with 11 bases aligning to TRBD2. CDR3 length: 16 residues. Germline CDR1 reads ENHRY; CDR2 reads SYGVKD.

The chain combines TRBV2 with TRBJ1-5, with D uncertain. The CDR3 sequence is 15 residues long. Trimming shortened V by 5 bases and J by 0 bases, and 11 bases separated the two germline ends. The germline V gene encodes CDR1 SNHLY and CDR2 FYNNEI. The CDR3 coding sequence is TGTGCCAGCAGTTTTACTCATTATAGCAATCAGCCCCAGCATTTT. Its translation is CASSFTHYSNQPQHF.

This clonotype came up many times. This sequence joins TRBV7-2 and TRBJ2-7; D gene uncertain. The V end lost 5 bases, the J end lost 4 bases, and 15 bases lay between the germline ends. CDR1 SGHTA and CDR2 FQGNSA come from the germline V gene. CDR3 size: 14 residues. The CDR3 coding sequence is TGTGCCAGCAGCCCCGCTTCGCTAGAGTACGAGCAGTACTTC. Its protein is CASSPASLEYEQYF.

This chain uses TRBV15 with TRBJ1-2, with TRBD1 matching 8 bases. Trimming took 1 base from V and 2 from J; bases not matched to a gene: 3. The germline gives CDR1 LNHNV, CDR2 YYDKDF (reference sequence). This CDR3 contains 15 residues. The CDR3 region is CATSRGDRGNYGYTF. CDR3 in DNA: TGTGCCACCAGCAGAGGTGACAGGGGCAACTATGGCTACACCTTC. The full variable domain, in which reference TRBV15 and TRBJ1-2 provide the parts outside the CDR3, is DAMVIQNPRYQVTQFGKPVTLSCSQTLNHNVMYWYQQKSSQAPKLLFHYYDKDFNNEADTPDNFQSRRPNTSFCFLDIRSPGLGDTAMYLCATSRGDRGNYGYTFGSGTRLTVV.

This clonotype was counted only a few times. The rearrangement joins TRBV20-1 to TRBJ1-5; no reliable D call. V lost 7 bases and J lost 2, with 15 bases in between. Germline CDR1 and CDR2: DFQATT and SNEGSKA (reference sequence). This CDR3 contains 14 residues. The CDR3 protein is CSVSGAGGNQPQHF. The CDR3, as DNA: TGCAGTGTAAGCGGTGCTGGGGGCAATCAGCCCCAGCATTTT.

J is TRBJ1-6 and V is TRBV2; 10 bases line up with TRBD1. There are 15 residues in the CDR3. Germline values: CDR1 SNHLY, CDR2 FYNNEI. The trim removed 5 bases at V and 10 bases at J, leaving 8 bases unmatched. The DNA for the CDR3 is TGTGCCAGCAGTTTCTCGACAGGGGGCGGATCACCCCTCCACTTT. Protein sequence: CASSFSTGGGSPLHF.

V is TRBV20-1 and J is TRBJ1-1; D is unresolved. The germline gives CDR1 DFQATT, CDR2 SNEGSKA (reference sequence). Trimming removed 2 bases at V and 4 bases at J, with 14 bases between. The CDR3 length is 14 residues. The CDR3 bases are TGCAGTGCTAGAAATGGTACAGATGGCACTGAAGCTTTCTTT. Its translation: CSARNGTDGTEAFF.

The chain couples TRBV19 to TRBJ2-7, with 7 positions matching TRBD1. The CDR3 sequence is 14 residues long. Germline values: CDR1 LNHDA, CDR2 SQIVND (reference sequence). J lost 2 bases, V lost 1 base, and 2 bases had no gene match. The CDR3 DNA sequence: TGTGCCAGTAGTATAGGACAGGGCACCTACGAGCAGTACTTC. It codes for CASSIGQGTYEQYF.

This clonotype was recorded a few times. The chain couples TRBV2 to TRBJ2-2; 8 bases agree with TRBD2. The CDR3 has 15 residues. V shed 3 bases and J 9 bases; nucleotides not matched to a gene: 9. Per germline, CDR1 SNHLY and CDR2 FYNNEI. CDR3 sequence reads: CASSDGKRGRRELFF. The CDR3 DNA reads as TGTGCCAGCAGTGATGGGAAGCGGGGGCGCCGGGAGCTGTTTTTT.

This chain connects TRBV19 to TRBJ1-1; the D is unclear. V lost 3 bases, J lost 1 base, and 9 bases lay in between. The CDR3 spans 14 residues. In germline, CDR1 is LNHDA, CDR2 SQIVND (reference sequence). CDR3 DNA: TGTGCCAGTAGTATCGTATCGGCGAACACTGAAGCTTTCTTT. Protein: CASSIVSANTEAFF.

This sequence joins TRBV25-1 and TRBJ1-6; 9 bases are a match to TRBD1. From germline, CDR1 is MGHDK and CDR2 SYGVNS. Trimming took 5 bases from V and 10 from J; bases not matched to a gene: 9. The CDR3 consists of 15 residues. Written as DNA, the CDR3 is TGTGCCAGCAGTTTATGGGGACAGGGAAGCTCACCCCTCCACTTT. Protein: CASSLWGQGSSPLHF. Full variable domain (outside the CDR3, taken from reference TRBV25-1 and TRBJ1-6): EADIYQTPRYLVIGTGKKITLECSQTMGHDKMYWYQQDPGMELHLIHYSYGVNSTEKGDLSSESTVSRIRTEHFPLTLESARPSHTSQYLCASSLWGQGSSPLHFGNGTRLTVT.

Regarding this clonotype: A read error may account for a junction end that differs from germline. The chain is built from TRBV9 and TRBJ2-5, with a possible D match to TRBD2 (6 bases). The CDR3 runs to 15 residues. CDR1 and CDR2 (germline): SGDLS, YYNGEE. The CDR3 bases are TGTGCTAGCAGCGTTCGACGGGACTTCCAAGAGACCCAGTACTTC. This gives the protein CASSVRRDFQETQYF.

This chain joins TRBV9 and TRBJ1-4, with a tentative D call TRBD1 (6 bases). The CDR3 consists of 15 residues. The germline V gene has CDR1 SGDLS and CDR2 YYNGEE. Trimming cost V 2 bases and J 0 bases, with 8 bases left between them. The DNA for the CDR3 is TGTGCCAGCAGCGTTGGACAGTCAACTAATGAAAAACTGTTTTTT. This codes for CASSVGQSTNEKLFF.

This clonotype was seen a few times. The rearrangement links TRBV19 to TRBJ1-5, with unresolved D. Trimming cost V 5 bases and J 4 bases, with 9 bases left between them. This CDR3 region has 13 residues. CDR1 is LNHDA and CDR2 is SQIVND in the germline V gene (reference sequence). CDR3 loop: CASSPLENQPQHF. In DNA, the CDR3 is TGTGCCAGTAGTCCGTTGGAGAATCAGCCCCAGCATTTT.

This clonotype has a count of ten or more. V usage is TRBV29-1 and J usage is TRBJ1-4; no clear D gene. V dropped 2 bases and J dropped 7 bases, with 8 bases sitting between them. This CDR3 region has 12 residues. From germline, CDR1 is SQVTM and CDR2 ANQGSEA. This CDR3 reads CSVESDVEKLFF. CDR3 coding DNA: TGCAGCGTTGAAAGCGACGTTGAAAAACTGTTTTTT.

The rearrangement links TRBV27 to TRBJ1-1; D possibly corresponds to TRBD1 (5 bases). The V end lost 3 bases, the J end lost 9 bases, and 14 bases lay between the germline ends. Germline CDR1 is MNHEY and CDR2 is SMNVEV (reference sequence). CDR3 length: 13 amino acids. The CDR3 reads CASSFNQGRQAFF. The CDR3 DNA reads TGTGCCAGCAGTTTTAATCAGGGACGACAAGCTTTCTTT.

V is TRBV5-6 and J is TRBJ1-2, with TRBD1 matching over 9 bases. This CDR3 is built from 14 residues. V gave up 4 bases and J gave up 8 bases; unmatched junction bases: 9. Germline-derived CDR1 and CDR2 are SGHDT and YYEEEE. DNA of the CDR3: TGTGCCAGCAGCCCCGGACAGGGGATGAGCGGCTACACCTTC. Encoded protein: CASSPGQGMSGYTF. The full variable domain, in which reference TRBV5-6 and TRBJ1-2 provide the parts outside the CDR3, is DAGVTQSPTHLIKTRGQQVTLRCSPKSGHDTVSWYQQALGQGPQFIFQYYEEEERQRGNFPDRFSGHQFPNYSSELNVNALLLGDSALYLCASSPGQGMSGYTFGSGTRLTVV.

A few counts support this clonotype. CDR3: CASSASPTWRQGSYVQGYTF. Written as DNA, the CDR3 is TGTGCCAGCAGCGCGAGCCCCACCTGGCGACAGGGTTCGTATGTTCAAGGCTACACCTTC. The V call is TRBV9, the J call TRBJ1-2; TRBD1 matches at 7 bases. The germline CDR1 and CDR2 sequences are SGDLS and YYNGEE. The CDR3 is 20 residues long. Trimming took 3 bases from V and 8 from J; bases not matched to a gene: 28.

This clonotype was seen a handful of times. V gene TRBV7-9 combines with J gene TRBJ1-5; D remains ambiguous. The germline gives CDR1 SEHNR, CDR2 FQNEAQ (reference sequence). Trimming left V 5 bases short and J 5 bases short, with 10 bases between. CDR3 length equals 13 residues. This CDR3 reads CASSGNLDQPQHF. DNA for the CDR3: TGTGCCAGCAGCGGAAATTTGGATCAGCCCCAGCATTTT. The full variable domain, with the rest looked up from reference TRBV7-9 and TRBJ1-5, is DTGVSQNPRHKITKRGQNVTFRCDPISEHNRLYWYRQTLGQGPEFLTYFQNEAQLEKSRLLSDRFSAERPKGSFSTLEIQRTEQGDSAMYLCASSGNLDQPQHFGDGTRLSIL.

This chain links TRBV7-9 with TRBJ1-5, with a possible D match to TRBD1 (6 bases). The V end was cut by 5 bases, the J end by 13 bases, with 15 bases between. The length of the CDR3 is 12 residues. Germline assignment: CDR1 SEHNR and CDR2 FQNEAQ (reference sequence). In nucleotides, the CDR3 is TGTGCCAGCAGCAACACGGGGGCCAATCAGCATTTT. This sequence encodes CASSNTGANQHF.

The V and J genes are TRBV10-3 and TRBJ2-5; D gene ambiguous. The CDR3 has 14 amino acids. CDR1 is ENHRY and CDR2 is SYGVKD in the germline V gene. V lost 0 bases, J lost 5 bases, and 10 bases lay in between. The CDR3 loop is CAISESGNGETQYF. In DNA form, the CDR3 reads TGTGCCATCAGTGAGTCGGGGAACGGGGAGACCCAGTACTTC.

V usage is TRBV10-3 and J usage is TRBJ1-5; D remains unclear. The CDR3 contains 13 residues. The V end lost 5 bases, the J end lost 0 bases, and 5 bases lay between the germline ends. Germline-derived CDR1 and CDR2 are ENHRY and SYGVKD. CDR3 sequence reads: CAISSNSNQPQHF. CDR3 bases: TGTGCCATCAGTTCCAATAGCAATCAGCCCCAGCATTTT.

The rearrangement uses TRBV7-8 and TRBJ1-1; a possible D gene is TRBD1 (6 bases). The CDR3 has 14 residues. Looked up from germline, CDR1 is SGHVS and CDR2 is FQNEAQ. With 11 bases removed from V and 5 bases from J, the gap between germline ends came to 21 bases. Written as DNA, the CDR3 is TGTGCCTGGAGTGGGGACACGGGAGGGACTGAAGCTTTCTTT. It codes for CAWSGDTGGTEAFF.

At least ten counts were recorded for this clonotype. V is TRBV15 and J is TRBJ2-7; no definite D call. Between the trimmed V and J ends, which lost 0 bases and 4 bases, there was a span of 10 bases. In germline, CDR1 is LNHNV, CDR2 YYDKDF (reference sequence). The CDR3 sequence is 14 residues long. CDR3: CATSRDLGVYEQYF. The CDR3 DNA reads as TGTGCCACCAGCAGAGATCTTGGGGTATACGAGCAGTACTTC.

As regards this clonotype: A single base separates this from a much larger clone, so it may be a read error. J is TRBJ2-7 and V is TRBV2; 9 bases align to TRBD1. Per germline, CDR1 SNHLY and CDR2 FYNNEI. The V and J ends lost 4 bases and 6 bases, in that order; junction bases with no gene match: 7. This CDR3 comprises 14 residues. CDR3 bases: TGTGCCAGCAGTGTCTTGGGACAGGGCGCCGAGCAGTACTTC. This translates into CASSVLGQGAEQYF.